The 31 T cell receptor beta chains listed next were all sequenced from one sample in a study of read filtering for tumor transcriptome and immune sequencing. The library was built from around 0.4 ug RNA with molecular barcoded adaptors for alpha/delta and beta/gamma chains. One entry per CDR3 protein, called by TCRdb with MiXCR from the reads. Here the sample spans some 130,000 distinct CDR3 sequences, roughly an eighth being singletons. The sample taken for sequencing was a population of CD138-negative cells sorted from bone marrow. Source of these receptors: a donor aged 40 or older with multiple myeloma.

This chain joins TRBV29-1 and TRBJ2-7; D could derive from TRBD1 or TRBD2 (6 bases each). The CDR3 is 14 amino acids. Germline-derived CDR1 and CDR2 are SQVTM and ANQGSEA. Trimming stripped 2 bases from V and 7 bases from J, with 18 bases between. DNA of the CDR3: TGCAGCGTTGAAAGGGCAGCTGGGGGGCAAGAGCAGTACTTC. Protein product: CSVERAAGGQEQYF.

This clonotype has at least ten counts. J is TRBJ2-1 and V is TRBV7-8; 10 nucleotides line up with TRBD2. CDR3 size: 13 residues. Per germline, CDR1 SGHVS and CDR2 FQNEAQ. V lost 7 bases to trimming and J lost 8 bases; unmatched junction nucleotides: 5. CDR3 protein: CASTEREGYEQFF. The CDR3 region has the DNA TGTGCCAGCACGGAGCGGGAGGGGTATGAGCAGTTCTTC.

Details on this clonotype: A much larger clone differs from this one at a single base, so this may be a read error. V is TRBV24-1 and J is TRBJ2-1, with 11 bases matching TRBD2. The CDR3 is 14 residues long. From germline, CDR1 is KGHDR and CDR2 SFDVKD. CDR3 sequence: CATGDTSGSNEQFF. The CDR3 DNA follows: TGTGCCACCGGTGATACTAGCGGGAGCAATGAGCAGTTCTTC.

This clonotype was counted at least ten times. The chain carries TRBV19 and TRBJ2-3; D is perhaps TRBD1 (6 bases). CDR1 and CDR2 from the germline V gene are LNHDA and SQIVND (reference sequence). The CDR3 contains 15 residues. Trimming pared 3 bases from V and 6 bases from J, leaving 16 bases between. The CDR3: CASSMESSRGDTQYF. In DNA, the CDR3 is TGTGCCAGTAGTATGGAATCCTCCAGGGGTGATACGCAGTATTTT.

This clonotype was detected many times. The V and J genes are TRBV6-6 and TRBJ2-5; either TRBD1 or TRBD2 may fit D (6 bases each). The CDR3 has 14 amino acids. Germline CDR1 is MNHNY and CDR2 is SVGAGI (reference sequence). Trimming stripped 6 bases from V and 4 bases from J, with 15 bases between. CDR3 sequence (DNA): TGTGCCAGCAGATTCACAGGGCGGGGAGAGACCCAGTACTTC. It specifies CASRFTGRGETQYF.

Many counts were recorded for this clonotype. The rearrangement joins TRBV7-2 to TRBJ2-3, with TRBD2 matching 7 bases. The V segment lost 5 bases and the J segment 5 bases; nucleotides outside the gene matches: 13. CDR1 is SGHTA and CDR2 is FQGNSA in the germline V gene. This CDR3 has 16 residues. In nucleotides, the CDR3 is TGTGCCAGCAGCCCTAAGATCCAGCGGGGCGGAGATACGCAGTATTTT. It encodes CASSPKIQRGGDTQYF.

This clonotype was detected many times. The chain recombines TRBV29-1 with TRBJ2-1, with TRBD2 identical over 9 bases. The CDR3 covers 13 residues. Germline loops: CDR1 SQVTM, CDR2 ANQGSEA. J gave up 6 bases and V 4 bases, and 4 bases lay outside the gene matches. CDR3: CSVGGTSPNEQFF. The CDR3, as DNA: TGCAGCGTTGGTGGGACTAGCCCCAATGAGCAGTTCTTC.

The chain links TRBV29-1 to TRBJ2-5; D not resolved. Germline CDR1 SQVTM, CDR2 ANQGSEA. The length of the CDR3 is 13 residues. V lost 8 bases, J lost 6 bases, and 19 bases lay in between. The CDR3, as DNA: TGCAGCTGCGGTTCTGATCAGAGGAAGACCCAGTACTTC. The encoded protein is CSCGSDQRKTQYF.

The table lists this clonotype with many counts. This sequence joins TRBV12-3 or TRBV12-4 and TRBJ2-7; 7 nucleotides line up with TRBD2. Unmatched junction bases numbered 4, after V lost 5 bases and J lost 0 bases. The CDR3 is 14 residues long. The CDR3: CASSQGGGSYEQYF. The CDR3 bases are TGTGCCAGCAGTCAGGGCGGGGGCTCCTACGAGCAGTACTTC.

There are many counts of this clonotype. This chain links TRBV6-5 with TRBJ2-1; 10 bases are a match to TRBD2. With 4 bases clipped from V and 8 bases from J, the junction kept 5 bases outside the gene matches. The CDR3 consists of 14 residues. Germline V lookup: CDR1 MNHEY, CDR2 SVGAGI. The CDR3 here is CASSLAGGRDEQFF. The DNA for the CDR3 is TGTGCCAGCAGTTTAGCGGGAGGCCGGGATGAGCAGTTCTTC.

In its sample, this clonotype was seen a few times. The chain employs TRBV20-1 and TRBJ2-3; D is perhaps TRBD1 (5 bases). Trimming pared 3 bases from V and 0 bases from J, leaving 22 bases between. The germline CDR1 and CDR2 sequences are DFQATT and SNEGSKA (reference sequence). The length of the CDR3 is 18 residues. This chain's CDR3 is CSARAQGSSQPSTDTQYF. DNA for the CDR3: TGCAGTGCTAGGGCCCAGGGCAGTTCACAGCCTAGCACAGATACGCAGTATTTT.

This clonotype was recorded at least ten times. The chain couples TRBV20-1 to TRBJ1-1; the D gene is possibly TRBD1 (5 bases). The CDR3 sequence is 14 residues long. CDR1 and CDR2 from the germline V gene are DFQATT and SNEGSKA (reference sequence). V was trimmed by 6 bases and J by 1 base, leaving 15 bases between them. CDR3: CSAMRTGWNTEAFF. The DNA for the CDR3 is TGCAGTGCAATGAGAACAGGATGGAACACTGAAGCTTTCTTT.

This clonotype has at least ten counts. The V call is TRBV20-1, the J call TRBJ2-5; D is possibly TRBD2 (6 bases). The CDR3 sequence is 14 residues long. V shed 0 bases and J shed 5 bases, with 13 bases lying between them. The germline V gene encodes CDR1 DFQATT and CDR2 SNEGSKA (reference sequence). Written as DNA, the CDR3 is TGCAGTGCTAGAGACTTCCGGGACTTTGAGACCCAGTACTTC. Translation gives CSARDFRDFETQYF.

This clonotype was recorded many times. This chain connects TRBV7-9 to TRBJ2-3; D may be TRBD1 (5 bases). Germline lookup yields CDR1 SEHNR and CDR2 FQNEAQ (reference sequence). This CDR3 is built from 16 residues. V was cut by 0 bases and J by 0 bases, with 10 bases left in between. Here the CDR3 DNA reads TGTGCCAGCAGCTTAGCCGCAGGGCTTAGCACAGATACGCAGTATTTT. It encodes CASSLAAGLSTDTQYF.

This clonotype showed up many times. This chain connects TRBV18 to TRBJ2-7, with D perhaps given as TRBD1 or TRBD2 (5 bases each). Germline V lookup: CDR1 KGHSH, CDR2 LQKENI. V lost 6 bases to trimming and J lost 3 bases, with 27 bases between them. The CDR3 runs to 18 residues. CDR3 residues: CASSPGSLMSGQIYEQYF. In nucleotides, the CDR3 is TGTGCCAGCTCCCCAGGGAGCTTGATGAGTGGGCAGATCTACGAGCAGTACTTC.

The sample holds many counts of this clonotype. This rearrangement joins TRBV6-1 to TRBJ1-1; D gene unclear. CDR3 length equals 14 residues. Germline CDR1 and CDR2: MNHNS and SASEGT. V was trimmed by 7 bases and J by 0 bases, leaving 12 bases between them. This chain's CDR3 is CASIGSKMNTEAFF. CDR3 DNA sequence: TGTGCCAGCATTGGTAGCAAGATGAACACTGAAGCTTTCTTT.

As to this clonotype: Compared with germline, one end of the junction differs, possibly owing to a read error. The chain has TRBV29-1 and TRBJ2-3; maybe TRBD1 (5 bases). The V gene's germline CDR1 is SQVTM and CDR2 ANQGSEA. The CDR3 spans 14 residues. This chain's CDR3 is CSVENRWSTDMQYF. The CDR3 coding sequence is TGCAGCGTAGAAAACAGGTGGAGCACAGATATGCAGTATTTT.

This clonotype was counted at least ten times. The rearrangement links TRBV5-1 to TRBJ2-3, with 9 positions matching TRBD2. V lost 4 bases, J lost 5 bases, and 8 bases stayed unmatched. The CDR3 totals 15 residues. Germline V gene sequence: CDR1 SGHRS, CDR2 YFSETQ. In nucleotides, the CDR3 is TGCGCCAGCAGCCTACGTAGCGGGAGCGTAGATACGCAGTATTTT. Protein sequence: CASSLRSGSVDTQYF.

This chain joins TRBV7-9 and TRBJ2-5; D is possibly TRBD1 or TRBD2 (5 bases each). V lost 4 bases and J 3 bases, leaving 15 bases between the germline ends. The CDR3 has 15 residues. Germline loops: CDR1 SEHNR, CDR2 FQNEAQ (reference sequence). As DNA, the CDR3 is TGTGCCAGCAGCTCCCCTGGGGACCACAAAGAGACCCAGTACTTC. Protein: CASSSPGDHKETQYF.

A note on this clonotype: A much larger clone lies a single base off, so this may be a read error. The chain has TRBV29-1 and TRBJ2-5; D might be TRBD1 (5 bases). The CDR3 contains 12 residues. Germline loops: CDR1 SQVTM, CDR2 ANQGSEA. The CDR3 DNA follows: TGCAGCGTTGAGGCAGGGTCAGAGGCCCAGTACTTC. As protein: CSVEAGSEAQYF.

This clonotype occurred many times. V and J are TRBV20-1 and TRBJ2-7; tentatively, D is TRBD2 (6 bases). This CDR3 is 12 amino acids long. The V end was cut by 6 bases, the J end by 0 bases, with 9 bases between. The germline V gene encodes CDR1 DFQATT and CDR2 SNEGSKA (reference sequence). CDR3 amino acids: CSAGRLSYEQYF. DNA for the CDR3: TGCAGTGCAGGGAGGCTCTCCTACGAGCAGTACTTC.

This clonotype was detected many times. This CDR3 is CASSPPSGDTSTDTQYF. The CDR3 region has the DNA TGTGCCAGCAGTCCCCCAAGCGGGGATACTAGCACAGATACGCAGTATTTT. The rearrangement links TRBV12-3 or TRBV12-4 to TRBJ2-3; 7 positions match TRBD2. Unmatched junction bases numbered 11, after V lost 5 bases and J lost 0 bases. CDR3 length equals 17 residues.

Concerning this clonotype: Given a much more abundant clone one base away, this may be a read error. Here the CDR3 DNA reads TGTGCCAGCAGCCTCCGACAGGGCCCGGGGGAGACCCAGTACTTC. Translating gives CASSLRQGPGETQYF. This chain joins TRBV7-9 and TRBJ2-5, with 7 bases matching TRBD1. Germline trimming cut 5 bases from V and 5 bases from J; bases unmatched to any gene: 11. The CDR3 covers 15 residues. CDR1 is SEHNR, CDR2 FQNEAQ, per germline (reference sequence). Supplemented by reference TRBV7-9 and TRBJ2-5, the full variable domain reads DTGVSQNPRHKITKRGQNVTFRCDPISEHNRLYWYRQTLGQGPEFLTYFQNEAQLEKSRLLSDRFSAERPKGSFSTLEIQRTEQGDSAMYLCASSLRQGPGETQYFGPGTRLLVL.

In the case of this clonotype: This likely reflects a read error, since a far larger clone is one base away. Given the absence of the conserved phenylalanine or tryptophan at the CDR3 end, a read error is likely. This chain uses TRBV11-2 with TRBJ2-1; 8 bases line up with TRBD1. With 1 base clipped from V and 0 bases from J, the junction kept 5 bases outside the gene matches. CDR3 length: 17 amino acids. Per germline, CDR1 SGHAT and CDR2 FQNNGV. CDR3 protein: CASSLVPGGFSYNEQFS. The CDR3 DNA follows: TGTGCCAGCAGCTTAGTCCCAGGGGGCTTCTCCTACAATGAGCAGTTCTCC.

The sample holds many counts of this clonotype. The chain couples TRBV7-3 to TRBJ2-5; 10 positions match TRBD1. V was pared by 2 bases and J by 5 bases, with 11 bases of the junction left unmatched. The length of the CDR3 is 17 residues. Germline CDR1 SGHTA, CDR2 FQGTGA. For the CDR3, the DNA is TGTGCCAGCAGCTTAGGATTCGGGACAGGGGCCGAGGAGACCCAGTACTTC. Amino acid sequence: CASSLGFGTGAEETQYF.

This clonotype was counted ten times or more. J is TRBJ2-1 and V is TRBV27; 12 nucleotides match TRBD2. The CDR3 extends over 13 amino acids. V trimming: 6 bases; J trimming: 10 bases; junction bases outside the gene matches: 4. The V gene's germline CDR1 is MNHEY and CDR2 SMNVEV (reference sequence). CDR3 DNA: TGTGCCAGCAGCCGGACTAGCGGGATAGAGCAGTTCTTC. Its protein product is CASSRTSGIEQFF.

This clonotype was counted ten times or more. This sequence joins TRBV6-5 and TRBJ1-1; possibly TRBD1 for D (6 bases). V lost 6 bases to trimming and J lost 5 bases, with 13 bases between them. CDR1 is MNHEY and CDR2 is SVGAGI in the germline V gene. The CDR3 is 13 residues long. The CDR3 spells CASSARGVTEAFF. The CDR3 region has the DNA TGTGCCAGCAGCGCCAGGGGTGTTACTGAAGCTTTCTTT.

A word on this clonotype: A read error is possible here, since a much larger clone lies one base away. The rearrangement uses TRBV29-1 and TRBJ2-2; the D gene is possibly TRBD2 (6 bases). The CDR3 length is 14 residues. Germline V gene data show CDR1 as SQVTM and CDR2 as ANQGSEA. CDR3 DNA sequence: TGCAGCGTTGGGCGTAGCGGAGTCACCGGGGAGCCGTTTTTT. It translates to CSVGRSGVTGEPFF.

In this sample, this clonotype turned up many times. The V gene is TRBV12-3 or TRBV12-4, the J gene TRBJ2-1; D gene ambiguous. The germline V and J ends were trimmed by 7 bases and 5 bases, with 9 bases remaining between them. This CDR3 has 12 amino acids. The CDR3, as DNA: TGTGCCAGCACCCCCCCTGACAATGAGCAGTTCTTC. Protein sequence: CASTPPDNEQFF.

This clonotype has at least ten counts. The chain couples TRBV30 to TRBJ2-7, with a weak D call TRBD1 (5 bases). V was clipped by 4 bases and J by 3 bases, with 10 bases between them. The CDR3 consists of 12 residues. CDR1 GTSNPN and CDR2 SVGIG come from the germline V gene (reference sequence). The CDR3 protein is CAWIREGYEQYF. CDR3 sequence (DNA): TGTGCCTGGATCAGGGAAGGCTACGAGCAGTACTTC.

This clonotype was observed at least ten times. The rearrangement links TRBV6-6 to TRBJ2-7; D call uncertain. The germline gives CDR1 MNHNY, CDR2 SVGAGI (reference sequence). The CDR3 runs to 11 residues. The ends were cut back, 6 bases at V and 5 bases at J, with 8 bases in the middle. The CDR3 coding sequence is TGTGCCAGCAGCCGACGTGACGAGCAGTACTTC. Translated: CASSRRDEQYF.